This entry lists 31 T cell receptor beta chains sequenced from one sample in a study of T-cell memory formation after mild COVID-19. One entry per CDR3 protein results from TCRdb running MiXCR on the 5' RACE reads. Of about 130,000 distinct CDR3 sequences listed, around 15% are singletons. Sequenced: PBMCs or a T cell subset sorted from them (not recorded which). Receptor source: a man in his late teens or twenties who had mild COVID-19 (a few samples of this study predate the infection). Cell type and time point are not known.

This clonotype was counted only a few times. The V gene is TRBV5-1, the J gene TRBJ1-2, with 7 bases fitting TRBD1. V lost 2 bases to trimming and J lost 6 bases; unmatched junction nucleotides: 10. There are 15 residues in the CDR3. Looked up from germline, CDR1 is SGHRS and CDR2 is YFSETQ. CDR3 sequence (DNA): TGCGCCAGCAGCTTTACGCCCGGGACAGTCAATGGCTACACCTTC. It translates to CASSFTPGTVNGYTF.

The genes are TRBV24-1 and TRBJ1-5, with a weak D call TRBD1 (6 bases). Per germline, CDR1 KGHDR and CDR2 SFDVKD. CDR3 length: 13 residues. Trimming took 7 bases from V and 9 from J, leaving 15 bases between them. Here the CDR3 DNA reads TGTGCCACCAGCAGGGGTCCCGGATTGCCCCAGCATTTT. Its translation is CATSRGPGLPQHF.

This clonotype was counted ten times or more. The CDR3 DNA is TGTGCCAGCAGTCGGAAGAGTGGAGAGACCCAGTACTTC. Translated: CASSRKSGETQYF. The chain employs TRBV7-2 and TRBJ2-5; D unclear. This CDR3 has 13 amino acids. Germline V gene data show CDR1 as SGHTA and CDR2 as FQGNSA. With 6 bases removed from V and 4 bases from J, the gap between germline ends came to 12 bases.

The chain couples TRBV11-2 to TRBJ1-1; the D gene is possibly TRBD1 (5 bases). Trimming shortened V by 5 bases and J by 2 bases, and 18 bases separated the two germline ends. The CDR3 consists of 16 residues. Germline lookup yields CDR1 SGHAT and CDR2 FQNNGV. CDR3 amino acids: CASSPFPMGLNTEAFF. The CDR3 nucleotides are TGTGCCAGCAGCCCTTTCCCAATGGGACTTAACACTGAAGCTTTCTTT.

This clonotype was picked up a small number of times. The chain links TRBV12-3 or TRBV12-4 to TRBJ2-1; 12 bases are shared with TRBD2. This CDR3 is 16 amino acids long. Unmatched junction bases numbered 7, after V lost 6 bases and J lost 4 bases. The CDR3 sequence is CASRPPTSGGYNEQFF. The CDR3, as DNA: TGTGCCAGCAGACCTCCGACTAGCGGGGGATACAATGAGCAGTTCTTC.

The DNA for the CDR3 is TGTGCCAGCAGCTCCGGGGGTTCGGCTCAAAGCTCCTACAATGAGCAGTTCTTC. It encodes CASSSGGSAQSSYNEQFF. The rearrangement joins TRBV11-1 to TRBJ2-1, with D possibly TRBD2 on 6 matching bases. The V end lost 4 bases, the J end lost 0 bases, and 19 bases lay between the germline ends. This CDR3 is 18 amino acids long. The germline V gene has CDR1 SGHAT and CDR2 FQDESV (reference sequence).

This clonotype turned up a few times. The chain combines TRBV12-5 with TRBJ2-5, with D possibly matching TRBD2 (5 bases). Germline-derived CDR1 and CDR2 are LGHNT and FRNRAP. The CDR3 has 15 residues. V was shortened by 0 bases and J by 5 bases, with 13 bases between the two germline ends. CDR3 protein: CASGLVRGSQETQYF. In DNA, the CDR3 is TGTGCTAGTGGTTTGGTACGAGGGTCCCAGGAGACCCAGTACTTC. The full variable domain, rest sourced from reference TRBV12-5 and TRBJ2-5, is DARVTQTPRHKVTEMGQEVTMRCQPILGHNTVFWYRQTMMQGLELLAYFRNRAPLDDSGMPKDRFSAEMPDATLATLKIQPSEPRDSAVYFCASGLVRGSQETQYFGPGTRLLVL.

This sequence joins TRBV5-1 and TRBJ1-5; 11 bases are a match to TRBD1. J gave up 5 bases and V 6 bases, and 7 bases lay outside the gene matches. The CDR3 has 15 residues. Germline CDR1 reads SGHRS; CDR2 reads YFSETQ. For the CDR3, the DNA is TGCGCCAGCAAAAGGACAGGGGGCGCGGATCAGCCCCAGCATTTT. Its protein is CASKRTGGADQPQHF.

In its sample, this clonotype was seen many times. CDR3 sequence: CASSQVSYRDTGELFF. The CDR3 DNA reads TGCGCCAGCAGCCAAGTATCTTACCGGGACACCGGGGAGCTGTTTTTT. The V call is TRBV4-3, the J call TRBJ2-2; D gene unclear. The germline CDR1 and CDR2 sequences are LGHNA and YSLEER. The V and J ends lost 1 base and 3 bases respectively, with 12 bases between them. CDR3 length equals 16 residues.

There are a few counts of this clonotype. The chain links TRBV7-2 to TRBJ1-1, with D perhaps TRBD1 (5 bases). The CDR3 has 15 amino acids. Germline CDR1 reads SGHTA; CDR2 reads FQGNSA. Trimming pared 5 bases from V and 1 base from J, leaving 14 bases between. The CDR3 nucleotides read TGTGCCAGCAGCCGCATGGGGGGAGAGAACACTGAAGCTTTCTTT. This translates into CASSRMGGENTEAFF. Full variable domain (remainder filled in from reference TRBV7-2 and TRBJ1-1): GAGVSQSPSNKVTEKGKDVELRCDPISGHTALYWYRQSLGQGLEFLIYFQGNSAPDKSGLPSDRFSAERTGGSVSTLTIQRTQQEDSAVYLCASSRMGGENTEAFFGQGTRLTVV.

CDR3 coding DNA: TGTGCCAGCAGCTTAGCCTCCCAGGTCCTTAACTATGGCTACACCTTC. As protein: CASSLASQVLNYGYTF. The chain employs TRBV7-2 and TRBJ1-2, with D unclear. Germline V gene lookup returns CDR1 SGHTA and CDR2 FQGNSA. V was pared by 0 bases and J by 1 base, with 12 bases between. There are 16 residues in the CDR3.

This chain links TRBV2 with TRBJ2-1; D not resolved. The CDR3 has 12 residues. Per germline, CDR1 SNHLY and CDR2 FYNNEI. With 5 bases removed from V and 3 bases from J, the gap between germline ends came to 5 bases. Here the CDR3 reads CASSQDYNEQFF. The CDR3 nucleotides read TGTGCCAGCAGTCAGGACTACAATGAGCAGTTCTTC.

V usage is TRBV30 and J usage is TRBJ2-3; 8 bases fit TRBD1. The V and J ends lost 4 bases and 3 bases, in that order; junction bases with no gene match: 3. The CDR3 extends over 13 amino acids. The V gene's germline CDR1 is GTSNPN and CDR2 SVGIG (reference sequence). The CDR3 region has the DNA TGTGCCTGGACCGACAGGGGAACAGATACGCAGTATTTT. Protein sequence: CAWTDRGTDTQYF. The full variable domain, completed using reference TRBV30 and TRBJ2-3, is SQTIHQWPATLVQPVGSPLSLECTVEGTSNPNLYWYRQAAGRGLQLLFYSVGIGQISSEVPQNLSASRPQDRQFILSSKKLLLSDSGFYLCAWTDRGTDTQYFGPGTRLTVL.

The chain is built from TRBV13 and TRBJ1-2, with 9 bases matching TRBD1. The CDR3 has 14 amino acids. J lost 3 bases, V lost 8 bases, and 7 bases had no gene match. Germline CDR1 and CDR2: PRHDT and FYEKMQ (reference sequence). CDR3 DNA sequence: TGTGCCAGCGGACAGGACAGGGGATACTATGGCTACACCTTC. As protein: CASGQDRGYYGYTF.

The J gene is TRBJ1-2, the V gene TRBV20-1, with TRBD1 identical over 7 bases. This CDR3 has 12 residues. V was clipped by 5 bases and J by 8 bases; unmatched bases: 8. Germline V gene sequence: CDR1 DFQATT, CDR2 SNEGSKA (reference sequence). CDR3 bases: TGCAGTGCTCCAAGGGGGCTTGGAGGCTACACCTTC. The encoded protein is CSAPRGLGGYTF.

V usage is TRBV5-8 and J usage is TRBJ1-1; 8 bases are shared with TRBD1. Trimming removed 6 bases from V and 1 base from J; junction bases left unmatched: 5. CDR1 and CDR2 (germline): SGHTS, YDEGEE. The CDR3 runs to 14 residues. The CDR3 is CASTLGQGNTEAFF. The CDR3 DNA reads TGTGCCAGCACCCTTGGACAGGGGAACACTGAAGCTTTCTTT.

This rearrangement joins TRBV5-1 to TRBJ2-3, with D tentatively TRBD2 (6 bases). The germline CDR1 and CDR2 sequences are SGHRS and YFSETQ. The CDR3 covers 15 residues. Trimming shortened V by 0 bases and J by 3 bases, and 11 bases separated the two germline ends. The CDR3 is CASSLGRETTDTQYF. The DNA for the CDR3 is TGCGCCAGCAGCTTGGGGCGGGAAACAACAGATACGCAGTATTTT.

Regarding this clonotype: With a much larger clone just one base away, this may be a read error. This chain joins TRBV12-3 or TRBV12-4 and TRBJ2-5, with 7 nucleotides matching TRBD2. CDR3 size: 14 residues. As DNA, the CDR3 is TGTGACAGCACCCTCGGGACTACCGGGAAGACCCAGTACTTC. This codes for CDSTLGTTGKTQYF.

This clonotype turned up a few times. V gene TRBV4-3 combines with J gene TRBJ2-5; D possibly corresponds to TRBD2 (7 bases). Looked up from germline, CDR1 is LGHNA and CDR2 is YSLEER. The germline V and J ends were trimmed by 2 bases and 2 bases, with 15 bases remaining between them. The CDR3 consists of 16 residues. CDR3 sequence: CASSQLYGGPQETQYF. For the CDR3, the DNA is TGCGCCAGCAGCCAACTCTACGGGGGGCCACAAGAGACCCAGTACTTC.

This clonotype showed up just a few times. The chain combines TRBV12-3 or TRBV12-4 with TRBJ2-6, with a weak D call TRBD2 (6 bases). The CDR3 is 14 amino acids. V lost 7 bases and J lost 2, with 9 bases in between. In DNA, the CDR3 is TGTGCCAGCACCCCGGGGGCTGGGGCCAACGTCCTGACTTTC. It encodes CASTPGAGANVLTF.

The table lists this clonotype with a few counts. The J gene is TRBJ2-7, the V gene TRBV5-1, with D possibly TRBD1 on 6 matching bases. CDR1 is SGHRS and CDR2 is YFSETQ in the germline V gene. This CDR3 spans 17 amino acids. V was trimmed by 1 base and J by 0 bases, leaving 17 bases between them. CDR3 DNA sequence: TGCGCCAGCAGCTTGTCGTCAGGGGCCGGGAACTCCTACGAGCAGTACTTC. Amino acids: CASSLSSGAGNSYEQYF.

The V call is TRBV7-3, the J call TRBJ1-5; D unresolved. Trimming pared 9 bases from V and 3 bases from J, leaving 12 bases between. Germline CDR1 and CDR2: SGHTA and FQGTGA. The CDR3 is made up of 13 amino acids. CDR3 sequence reads: CARRCQVNQPQHF. The CDR3 nucleotides are TGTGCCAGACGTTGTCAGGTCAATCAGCCCCAGCATTTT.

In this sample, this clonotype turned up many times. The chain carries TRBV7-8 and TRBJ2-3; 7 nucleotides align to TRBD1. Trimming at V came to 2 bases and at J to 4 bases, leaving 3 bases not matched to a gene. There are 14 residues in the CDR3. CDR1 and CDR2 (germline): SGHVS, FQNEAQ. The CDR3 DNA reads as TGTGCCAGCAGCTTATCAACAGGGGCAGATACGCAGTATTTT. Its translation is CASSLSTGADTQYF.

The chain uses TRBV7-8 and TRBJ1-4; D is undetermined. The germline V gene encodes CDR1 SGHVS and CDR2 FQNEAQ. There are 15 residues in the CDR3. The germline V and J ends were trimmed by 2 bases and 3 bases, with 10 bases remaining between them. The DNA of the CDR3 is TGTGCCAGCAGCTTACGGGCAGTACCTAATGAAAAACTGTTTTTT. Its translation is CASSLRAVPNEKLFF.

This chain links TRBV18 with TRBJ2-7, with TRBD2 matching 7 bases. The CDR3 runs to 14 residues. Germline V gene sequence: CDR1 KGHSH, CDR2 LQKENI. The DNA of the CDR3 is TGTGCCAGCTCTCCACGGGGGGTAAGGTACGAGCAGTACGTC. It translates to CASSPRGVRYEQYV.

This clonotype was seen a handful of times. The chain recombines TRBV23-1 with TRBJ2-5, with 9 bases aligning to TRBD2. TRBV23-1 is an ORF, and what it does is uncertain. Trimming removed 4 bases from V and 2 bases from J; junction bases left unmatched: 8. The CDR3 is made up of 16 amino acids. The CDR3 DNA is TGCGCCAGCAGTCGTAGTAGCGGGGGCGGGCAAGAGACCCAGTACTTC. Protein sequence: CASSRSSGGGQETQYF.

The genes are TRBV5-1 and TRBJ2-2, with D tentatively TRBD1 (6 bases). From germline, CDR1 is SGHRS and CDR2 YFSETQ. V lost 3 bases to trimming and J lost 1 base, with 10 bases between them. This CDR3 contains 15 residues. Written as DNA, the CDR3 is TGCGCCAGCAGCTCACAGGGAAGGAACACCGGGGAGCTGTTTTTT. This translates into CASSSQGRNTGELFF.

This clonotype was observed a handful of times. The rearrangement joins TRBV19 to TRBJ2-3; 9 bases are shared with TRBD2. V dropped 4 bases and J dropped 3; count of bases not matched to a gene: 11. CDR1 is LNHDA, CDR2 SQIVND, per germline (reference sequence). The CDR3 runs to 17 residues. The chain's CDR3 is CASSTPAGGVRTDTQYF. In DNA, the CDR3 is TGTGCCAGTAGTACCCCGGCGGGGGGGGTTCGAACAGATACGCAGTATTTT.

The chain has TRBV5-4 and TRBJ2-3; tentative D call: TRBD2 (6 bases). Trimming cost V 4 bases and J 6 bases, with 15 bases left between them. The CDR3 extends over 14 amino acids. Germline lookup yields CDR1 SGHNT and CDR2 YYREEE (reference sequence). In DNA, the CDR3 is TGTGCCAGCAGCCATGGGAGGCCCGAGGATACGCAGTATTTT. Protein sequence: CASSHGRPEDTQYF.

Only a few counts were recorded for this clonotype. The gene calls are TRBV28 and TRBJ2-5; D is unresolved. V was trimmed by 9 bases and J by 4 bases, leaving 15 bases between them. The CDR3 is 13 residues long. Germline CDR1 reads MDHEN; CDR2 reads SYDVKM. The CDR3 nucleotides are TGTGCCAGAGAACCCATCCCTTCAGAGACCCAGTACTTC. This sequence encodes CAREPIPSETQYF.

This clonotype was recorded a few times. The J gene is TRBJ1-1, the V gene TRBV5-5, with D uncertain. The CDR3 extends over 13 amino acids. Trimming shortened V by 4 bases and J by 0 bases, and 7 bases separated the two germline ends. The germline gives CDR1 SGHKS, CDR2 YYEKEE (reference sequence). The CDR3 sequence: CASSAIMNTEAFF. The CDR3 DNA is TGTGCCAGCAGCGCTATCATGAACACTGAAGCTTTCTTT.